This TCR beta chain was sequenced for a study of cytomegalovirus exposure and HLA in healthy donors (dated by TCRdb to 2017 to 2019). Regarding the research as a whole: An earlier analysis of a few hundred of the donors reported about 260 Gb of sequence data and 95 million to 130 million unique TCR beta sequences obtained from some 200 million T cells. HLA typing covered class I and class II loci at four-digit resolution. To predict cytomegalovirus infection status, the study combined high-throughput TCR immunosequencing, statistical association of individual TCRs with disease status, and machine learning. The T cell repertoires of several hundred subjects were profiled by immunosequencing and related to cytomegalovirus serostatus. A later genetic analysis took genome-wide SNP genotypes for 398 of the 666 donors and used that subset as a discovery cohort. Of the roughly 400 genotyped donors, approximately 83% fell in the genetic ancestry cluster associated with self-reported Caucasian donors. A later analysis re-analyzed previously published TCR beta repertoires from roughly 690 donors and added high-resolution HLA genotyping to study TCR occurrence patterns. On average, 235,054 unique TCR beta nucleotide sequences were sequenced per donor among several hundred genotyped donors of the cohort, with roughly a sixth of those sequences being non-productive. An early release covering more than 500 HLA-typed donors comprised about 310 gigabases of sequencing data and 85 million to 100 million unique TCR sequences. Typing coverage varied by locus: roughly 620-640 donors for A, B, C, DRB1 and DQB1; some 520 for DQA1; some 610 for DPA1; 450 to 480 for DPB1. Alongside the repertoire data, information on donor age, sex, ethnicity and CMV serostatus was compiled. A separate validation cohort of approximately 120 different subjects was used in addition to the roughly 700-subject first cohort. Four or five DR-DQ haplotypes were handled as single units for association and clustering because linkage in the cohort was strong. Rather than drawing on any new phenotypic data, the later analysis identified candidate immune exposures from TCR beta sequences and the way those sequences occurred across donors. All discovery cohort repertoires had been generated on a single sequencing platform. The study was designed to test whether signatures of past pathogen exposure could be identified by cataloging public T cell receptors. An earlier analysis of 587 of the donors used high-throughput TCR beta sequencing to judge whether each TCR beta V gene segment behaved as functional or pseudogenic.

General findings and caveats noted by the study authors: A few of the identified cytomegalovirus-associated TCR beta chains were confirmed in vitro to be specific for cytomegalovirus antigens. Specific HLA alleles were associated with some 15,000 TCR beta sequences at a false discovery rate of 0.05 in a later analysis. The authors suggested that the approach could potentially be extended to other disease states and immunological phenotypes. The cohort was sequenced for TCR beta chains only, and without alpha or paired-chain data the features that could be detected were limited. Immune exposure information for the cohort was limited to CMV serostatus. A later analysis found that HLA-associated TCR beta chains were more clonally expanded and had lower generation probabilities than equally common non-associated chains. A further reported finding was that TCR beta sequences accurately predicted the HLA-A and HLA-B alleles for most subjects in the first cohort. In a later analysis, several top co-occurrence clusters were reported to appear linked to parvovirus B19, influenza, CMV and Epstein-Barr virus. Roughly uniform sequencing depth across donors was assumed in presence/absence analyses, although this assumption may not hold. Because counts were too low, seventeen rarely observed V segments, including chromosome 9 orphons, were excluded from the earlier analysis of fewer than 650 of the donors. A group of highly shared sequence variants was considered likely to be a technical artifact of the sequencing pipeline. Some IMGT-functional V segments, including TRBV6-2 and TRBV6-3, could not be told apart with the 87-base-pair reads, so those segments were excluded. Compared with the roughly 700-donor mean, donors in an Asian-associated ancestry cluster had fewer N-insertions in productive TCRs, according to a later genetic analysis. A later analysis found that most CMV-associated TCR beta chains appeared HLA-restricted, with HLA associations seemingly driven largely by CMV exposure. In an earlier analysis of 450 to 750 of the donors, most TCR beta V segments appeared in productive rearrangements about 87% or about 30% of the time, broadly matching IMGT annotations. Most TCR sequences were seen in very few donors, while some public TCRs were found in many individuals. According to a later analysis, TCR association rates differed among HLA loci, with DRB1 alleles showing the most associated TCRs and HLA-C alleles showing the fewest. The classifier was reported to diagnose cytomegalovirus status with high specificity and sensitivity in both the original cohort and the validation cohort. When HLA alleles, especially DR and DQ, strongly co-occurred, TCR associations were difficult to assign to individual alleles. V-gene and J-gene trimming of TCR beta chains was associated with a missense DCLRE1C variant in a later genetic analysis, and the association was replicated in an independent cohort. HLA typing was unavailable for some donors at each locus, so association tests used only the typed subset. Correlated functional status among segregating V segments might reflect linkage disequilibrium, but an unknown experimental factor could not be ruled out. A total of 150 to 200 TCR beta chains were listed by the study as associated with cytomegalovirus.

Measured from the cysteine to the phenylalanine, the CDR3 is 12 residues long. Only CDR3 DNA is held: 36 bases, read in frame from base 1. CDR1 SEHNR and CDR2 FQNEAQ are derived from the germline V gene (reference sequence). The cohort comprised several hundred healthy bone marrow donors. Cohort members were all nominally healthy when sampled, although unrecorded immune exposures were likely present. The donor tested CMV seropositive and was one of the 289 seropositive cohort members. Each donor provided a peripheral blood sample, and peripheral blood mononuclear cells were used for TCR beta sequencing. The Qiagen DNeasy Blood Extraction Kit was used to extract genomic DNA from the blood cell samples. With respect to this clone: No cognate antigen has been identified for it. Relative to the germline gene, one junction end is altered; a read error may explain this.

Library prep was done by the immunoSEQ multiplex PCR assay. The multiplex PCR relied on a mix of 60 forward primers for TCR Vbeta segments and 13 reverse primers for TCR Jbeta segments. The CDR3 region of rearranged TCR beta genes was amplified from genomic DNA with a multiplex PCR assay. On the Illumina HiSeq System, the amplified TCR beta libraries were sequenced as 87-base-pair reads. The authors' analysis ran thus. Across the 640 or so repertoires, a later analysis counted roughly 84 million unique TCR beta chains, around 10 million of which were shared by at least two donors. To remove PCR and sequencing errors, raw reads were error-corrected and collapsed into unique sequences using a nearest-neighbor algorithm that merged closely related sequences. To assign V, D and J gene segments, CDR3 sequences were aligned to IMGT reference sequences. For a sequence to be retained, a match of at least six nucleotides to both a V gene segment and a J gene segment was required. A rearrangement was called productive if the CDR3 had no stop codons and remained in frame with V and J, and every other rearrangement was called non-productive. Following IMGT convention, CDR3 was defined as the stretch from the second conserved V-encoded cysteine to the conserved J-encoded phenylalanine. The earlier analysis of 587 of the donors excluded any sequence lacking an unambiguous match to a single V gene segment. In an earlier analysis of approximately 500 of the donors, a V segment was called functional when productive rearrangements were above 56.7%, and segregating when the standard deviation between donors exceeded 5%. To diagnose cytomegalovirus status from the catalog of TCR beta chain sequences, a statistical classification framework was built. V and J gene assignment, in a later analysis, came from comparing TCR nucleotide sequences with IMGT/GENE-DB human TR gene sequences. The TCRdist pipeline was used in a later analysis to assign CDR3 sequences and most-parsimonious VDJ recombination scenarios. In a later analysis, each TCR beta chain was defined by its CDR3 amino acid sequence together with its V-gene family, and reads without a unique V-gene family were excluded. To address suspected cross-contamination and a sequencing artifact, a later analysis removed over 500 highly shared, low-generation-probability nucleotide sequences. A later analysis calculated a clonal expansion index for each public chain from normalized within-repertoire ranks of inferred template counts. In a later analysis, generation probabilities were computed using a VDJ recombination model fitted to out-of-frame rearrangements, and the results were checked against IGoR. A later analysis scored TCR-TCR, TCR-HLA and TCR-CMV co-occurrence with hypergeometric tests, applying a repertoire-size bias correction to TCR pairs. In a later analysis, false discovery rates were estimated by permuting HLA or CMV assignments 20 times. In a later analysis, co-occurring TCRs were grouped using DBSCAN, with TCRdist sequence similarity added in when clustering inside HLA-allele-positive subsets. Repertoires with fewer than 30,000 or more than 120,000 public chains were left out of co-occurrence clustering, as were five repertoires with anomalous nucleotide sharing. TCRdb stores this immuneACCESS table with in-frame sequences only. Part of the clones is absent; in the studies checked, under half of the shortfall reflects unresolved V genes, and no reason is known for the rest. The DNA gave D and trimming, while V, J and clone size come from that table. The sample table lists over 140,000 clones, 82% of them with a count of one. The top ten clonotypes cover about 1.5% of the sample.

The chain links TRBV7-9 with TRBJ1-1; TRBD1 could be the D gene, as 5 bases match. This receptor was taken from a man younger than 45 in good health and CMV-seropositive. The sample was PBMCs. The DNA reads as follows: TGTTCCAGCGCGGGGGGTTCGTCTGAAGCTTTCTTT. Its coded protein is CSSAGGSSEAFF.